This T cell receptor beta chain was captured in a study of blood T cell repertoires in COVID-19. For the study at large: Spain, Italy and the United States supplied samples that represented acute and convalescent COVID-19. The analysed material was cDNA or gDNA that came from T cells, B-cell-depleted T cells, or PBMCs.

Per the study methods: From reference gene primer amplification, estimates of nucleated cell counts were derived. Method: immunoSEQ multiplex PCR; TCRdb's copy keeps in-frame clones and lacks some. V, J and clone size are taken as reported in that table, and D and trimming were inferred from the DNA itself. The sample shows tens of thousands of clones, over 75% of them seen only once. V lost 4 bases to trimming and J lost 2 bases, with 16 bases between them. CDR1 and CDR2 (germline): SGHNT, YYREEE (reference sequence). The CDR3 spans 16 residues. The receptor comes from a woman in her 70s with acute or convalescent COVID-19. The rearrangement joins TRBV5-4 to TRBJ1-3; D gene ambiguous. Specimen: peripheral blood. CDR3 coding DNA: TGTGCCAGCAGCCCGGAAGGAAGTCAGGCTGGAAACACCATATATTTT. Translation: CASSPEGSQAGNTIYF.